A selection of T cell receptor beta chains follows, all from one sample in a study of T cells after yellow fever vaccination. TCRdb itself ran the 5' RACE reads through MiXCR, one entry per CDR3 protein. The sample includes 500,000 to 650,000 distinct CDR3 sequences, about a sixth of them seen just once. The specimen was PBMCs, collected about 5 days after the first yellow fever vaccination. Receptor source: a man younger than 30 who received the YFV17D yellow fever vaccine. The CDR3 runs from the conserved cysteine through the conserved F or W. A D gene is named only where the DNA matches it firmly. Size tells how often a clone was seen (once, few, many) or the class of an expanded clone, and some rows leave it out.

V	D	size	J	CDR3	DNA
TRBV18	TRBD2	-	TRBJ2-1	CASSPLAGGNYNEQFF	TGTGCCAGCTCACCCTTAGCGGGGGGGAACTACAATGAGCAGTTCTTC
TRBV18	TRBD1	-	TRBJ2-2	CASSPWDSQTANTGELFF	TGTGCCAGCTCACCTTGGGACAGCCAAACTGCGAACACCGGGGAGCTGTTTTTT
TRBV6-2/TRBV6-3	-	many	TRBJ2-5	CQRETQYF	TGCCAGCGGGAGACCCAGTACTTC
TRBV20-1	-	-	TRBJ2-7	CSARDQIGSSYEQYF	TGCAGTGCTAGAGATCAAATTGGGAGCTCCTACGAGCAGTACTTC
TRBV2	-	few	TRBJ1-6	CASSETLSPLHF	TGTGCCAGCAGTGAAACCCTGTCACCCCTCCACTTT
TRBV20-1	-	-	TRBJ2-5	CSAIGLNETQYF	TGCAGTGCTATCGGGTTAAATGAGACCCAGTACTTC
TRBV5-1	TRBD1	-	TRBJ1-6	CASSTSGTENSPLHF	TGCGCCAGCAGTACTTCCGGGACAGAGAATTCACCCCTCCACTTT
TRBV29-1	-	-	TRBJ1-2	CSVEAEDYGYTF	TGCAGCGTTGAGGCAGAGGACTATGGCTACACCTTC
TRBV20-1	-	-	TRBJ2-5	CSARDIGTGNAGTQYF	TGCAGTGCTAGAGATATTGGAACAGGGAACGCAGGGACCCAGTACTTC
TRBV27	-	-	TRBJ2-3	CASSLSGPPDTQYF	TGTGCCAGCAGTTTATCGGGGCCCCCAGATACGCAGTATTTT
TRBV24-1	-	-	TRBJ1-5	CATSEAGDQPQHF	TGTGCCACCAGTGAGGCGGGGGATCAGCCCCAGCATTTT
TRBV27	TRBD1	few	TRBJ1-5	CASSSLTGGQPQHF	TGTGCCAGCAGTTCTCTGACAGGGGGTCAGCCCCAGCATTTT
TRBV4-1	-	-	TRBJ1-1	CASSQTASNTEAFF	TGCGCCAGCAGCCAGACCGCCTCGAACACTGAAGCTTTCTTT
TRBV12-3/TRBV12-4	TRBD1	few	TRBJ1-5	CASSLMGQGDQPQHF	TGTGCCAGCAGTTTAATGGGACAGGGGGATCAGCCCCAGCATTTT
TRBV10-3	-	-	TRBJ2-2	CAISFSPGQDTGELFF	TGTGCCATCAGCTTTTCCCCGGGTCAGGACACCGGGGAGCTGTTTTTT
TRBV6-5	-	-	TRBJ1-1	CASSSRDTLNTEAFF	TGTGCCAGCAGTTCCCGGGACACCCTAAACACTGAAGCTTTCTTT
TRBV3-1	-	-	TRBJ2-3	CASSHGKDTQYF	TGTGCCAGCAGCCATGGCAAGGATACGCAGTATTTT
TRBV28	-	many	TRBJ1-6	CASSKLNSPLHF	TGTGCCAGCTCTAAGCTTAATTCACCCCTCCACTTT
TRBV7-9	TRBD1	-	TRBJ1-2	CASSLLGQGFYGYTF	TGTGCCAGCAGCTTACTCGGACAGGGCTTCTATGGCTACACCTTC
TRBV7-6	TRBD2	few	TRBJ2-5	CASSLAKILAGGLGETQYF	TGTGCCAGCAGCTTAGCCAAGATCCTAGCGGGGGGACTTGGAGAGACCCAGTACTTC
TRBV2	-	few	TRBJ2-5	CATRQGGRETQYF	TGTGCAACCAGGCAGGGAGGCAGGGAGACCCAGTACTTC
TRBV7-9	TRBD1	few	TRBJ1-6	CASSSTGYNSPLHF	TGTGCCAGCAGCTCGACAGGGTATAATTCACCCCTCCACTTT
TRBV5-1	-	-	TRBJ2-1	CASSLGQVGDEQFF	TGCGCCAGCAGCTTGGGACAGGTCGGGGATGAGCAGTTCTTC
TRBV6-1	-	-	TRBJ1-6	CASSLPTGYNSPLHF	TGTGCCAGCAGTCTCCCGACAGGCTATAATTCACCCCTCCACTTT
TRBV7-9	TRBD1	few	TRBJ1-4	CASSPFGDRDKLFF	TGTGCCAGCAGCCCATTTGGGGACAGGGATAAACTGTTTTTT
TRBV5-1	TRBD2	few	TRBJ2-1	CASSLARAGEINEQFF	TGCGCCAGCAGCTTGGCTCGGGCGGGGGAGATCAATGAGCAGTTCTTC
TRBV6-1	TRBD1	-	TRBJ1-2	CASMRRTGVYHGYTF	TGTGCCAGCATGAGGCGGACAGGGGTGTACCATGGCTACACCTTC
TRBV18	-	once	TRBJ2-5	CASSVGEQETQYF	TGTGCCAGCTCGGTTGGGGAACAAGAGACCCAGTACTTC
TRBV27	TRBD1	-	TRBJ1-1	CASSLSPGQGRRFAEAFF	TGTGCCAGCAGTTTATCGCCGGGACAGGGGAGGAGGTTCGCTGAAGCTTTCTTT
TRBV27	TRBD2	few	TRBJ2-2	CASSLSLGGTGELFF	TGTGCCAGCAGTTTATCTCTGGGAGGGACCGGGGAGCTGTTTTTT
TRBV29-1	TRBD1	-	TRBJ2-1	CSVADRYNEQFF	TGCAGCGTTGCGGACAGGTACAATGAGCAGTTCTTC
TRBV12-3/TRBV12-4	-	few	TRBJ2-1	CASSPGVWAYNEQFF	TGTGCCAGCAGCCCCGGGGTTTGGGCCTACAATGAGCAGTTCTTC
TRBV20-1	-	few	TRBJ2-7	CSARQANYEQYF	TGCAGTGCTAGACAGGCCAACTACGAGCAGTACTTC
TRBV28	-	many	TRBJ2-5	CASNEAEETQYF	TGTGCCAGCAACGAGGCTGAAGAGACCCAGTACTTC
TRBV7-2	-	few	TRBJ1-4	CASSLDGGGEKLFF	TGTGCCAGCAGCTTAGACGGCGGGGGTGAAAAACTGTTTTTT
TRBV9	TRBD2	-	TRBJ2-1	CASSVALAGSTHEQFF	TGTGCCAGCAGCGTAGCACTAGCGGGGTCCACTCACGAGCAGTTCTTC
TRBV4-1	-	-	TRBJ1-2	CASSQLQNTYGYTF	TGCGCCAGCAGCCAACTGCAGAATACCTATGGCTACACCTTC
TRBV20-1	-	few	TRBJ2-5	CSATGGGGQETQYF	TGCAGTGCTACCGGGGGAGGGGGCCAAGAGACCCAGTACTTC
TRBV7-3	TRBD2	-	TRBJ2-1	CASSLGAGGYSEQFF	TGTGCCAGCAGCTTAGGGGCGGGGGGGTACTCTGAGCAGTTCTTC
TRBV6-2/TRBV6-3	-	few	TRBJ2-5	CASGAGATQYF	TGTGCCTCCGGGGCGGGGGCCACCCAGTACTTC
TRBV13	-	few	TRBJ1-1	CASSFETDEAFF	TGTGCCAGCAGCTTTGAGACAGACGAAGCTTTCTTT
TRBV12-3/TRBV12-4	-	few	TRBJ2-5	CASGWTGGDGTQYF	TGTGCCAGCGGTTGGACGGGCGGGGACGGGACCCAGTACTTC
TRBV13	TRBD1	-	TRBJ2-5	CASSPRDSLQETQYF	TGTGCCAGCAGCCCTCGGGACAGTCTCCAAGAGACCCAGTACTTC